This T cell receptor beta chain was sequenced for a study of cytomegalovirus exposure and HLA in healthy donors. Overall study context: The early release's HLA-typed donors yielded approximately 81 million unique TCRs. There were 300 to 400 genotyped donors. Of these, roughly 80% fell in the genetic ancestry cluster associated with self-reported Caucasian donors.

Whole-study results and caveats: Rarity characterized most TCR sequences, yet some public TCRs appeared in many donors. In a later analysis, an Asian-associated ancestry cluster reportedly showed fewer N-insertions than the approximately 700-donor mean.

It was with 60 Vbeta and 13 Jbeta primers that the PCR ran. The repertoire was sequenced with immunoSEQ multiplex PCR; TCRdb's copy has only in-frame clones and lacks some. The table includes about 130,000 clones, about 8.5% detected once. On this clone: Its target is not known.

The CDR3 is 15 amino acids. With 4 bases clipped from V and 7 bases from J, the junction kept 10 bases outside the gene matches. Germline CDR1 LNHNV, CDR2 YYDKDF (reference sequence). Material for sequencing was PBMCs. The chain combines TRBV15 with TRBJ2-1; the match to TRBD1 covers 7 bases. This sequence was found in a man aged 35-49 years in good health and CMV-seronegative. The CDR3 reads CATSKGTALGNEQFF. The CDR3 bases are TGTGCCACCAGCAAAGGGACAGCCCTAGGGAATGAGCAGTTCTTC.